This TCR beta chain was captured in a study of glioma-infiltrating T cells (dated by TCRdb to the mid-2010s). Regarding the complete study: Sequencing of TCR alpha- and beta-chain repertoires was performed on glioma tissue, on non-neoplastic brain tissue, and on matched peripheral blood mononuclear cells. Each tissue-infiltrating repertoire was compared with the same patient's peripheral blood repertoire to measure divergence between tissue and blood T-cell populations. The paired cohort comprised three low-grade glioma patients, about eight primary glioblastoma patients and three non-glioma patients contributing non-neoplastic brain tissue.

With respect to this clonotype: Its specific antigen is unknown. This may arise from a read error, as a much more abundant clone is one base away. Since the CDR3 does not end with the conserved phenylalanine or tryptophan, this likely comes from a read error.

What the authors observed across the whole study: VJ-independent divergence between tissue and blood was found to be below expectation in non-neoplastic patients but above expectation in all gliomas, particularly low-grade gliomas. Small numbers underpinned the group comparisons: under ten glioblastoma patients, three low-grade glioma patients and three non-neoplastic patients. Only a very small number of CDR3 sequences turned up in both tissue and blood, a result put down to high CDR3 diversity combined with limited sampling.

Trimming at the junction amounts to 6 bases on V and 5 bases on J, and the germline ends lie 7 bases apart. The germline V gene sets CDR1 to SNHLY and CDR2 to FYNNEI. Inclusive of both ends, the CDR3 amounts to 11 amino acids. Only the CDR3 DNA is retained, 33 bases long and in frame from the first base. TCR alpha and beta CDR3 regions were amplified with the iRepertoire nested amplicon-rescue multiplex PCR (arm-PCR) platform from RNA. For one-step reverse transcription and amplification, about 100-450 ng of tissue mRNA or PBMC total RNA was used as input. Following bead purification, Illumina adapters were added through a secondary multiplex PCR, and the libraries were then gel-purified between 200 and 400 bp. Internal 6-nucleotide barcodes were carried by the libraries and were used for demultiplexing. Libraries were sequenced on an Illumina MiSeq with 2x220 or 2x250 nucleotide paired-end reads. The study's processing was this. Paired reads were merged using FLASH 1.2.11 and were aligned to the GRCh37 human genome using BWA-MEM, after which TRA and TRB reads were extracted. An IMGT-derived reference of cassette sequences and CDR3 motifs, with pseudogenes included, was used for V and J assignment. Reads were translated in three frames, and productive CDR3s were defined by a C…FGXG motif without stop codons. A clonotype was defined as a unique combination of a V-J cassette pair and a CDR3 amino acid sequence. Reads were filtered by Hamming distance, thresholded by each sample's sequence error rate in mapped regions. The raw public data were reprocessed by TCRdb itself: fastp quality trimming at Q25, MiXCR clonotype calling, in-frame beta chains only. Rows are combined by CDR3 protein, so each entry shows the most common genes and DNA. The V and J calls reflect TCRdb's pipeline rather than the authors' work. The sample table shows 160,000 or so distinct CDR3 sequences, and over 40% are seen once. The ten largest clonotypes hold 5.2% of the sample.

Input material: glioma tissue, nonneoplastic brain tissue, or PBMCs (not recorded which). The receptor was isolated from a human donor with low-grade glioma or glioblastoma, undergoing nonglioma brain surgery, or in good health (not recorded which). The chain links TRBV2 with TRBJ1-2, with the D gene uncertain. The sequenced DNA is TGTGCCAGCAGCGTCCAGTATGGCTACACCATC. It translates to CASSVQYGYTI.